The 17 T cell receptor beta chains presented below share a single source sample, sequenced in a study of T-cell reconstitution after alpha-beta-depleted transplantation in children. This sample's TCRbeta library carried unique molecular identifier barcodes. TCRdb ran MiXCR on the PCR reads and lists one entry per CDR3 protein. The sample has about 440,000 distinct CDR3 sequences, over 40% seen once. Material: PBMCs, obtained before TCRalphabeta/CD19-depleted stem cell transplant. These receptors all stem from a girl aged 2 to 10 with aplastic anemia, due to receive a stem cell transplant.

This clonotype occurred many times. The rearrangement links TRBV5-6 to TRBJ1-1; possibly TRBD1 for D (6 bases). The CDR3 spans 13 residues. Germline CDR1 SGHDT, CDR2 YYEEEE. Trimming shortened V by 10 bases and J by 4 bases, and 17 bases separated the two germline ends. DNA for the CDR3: TGTGCCCTCTCTAATAAAGGGGGCACTGAAGCTTTCTTT. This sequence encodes CALSNKGGTEAFF.

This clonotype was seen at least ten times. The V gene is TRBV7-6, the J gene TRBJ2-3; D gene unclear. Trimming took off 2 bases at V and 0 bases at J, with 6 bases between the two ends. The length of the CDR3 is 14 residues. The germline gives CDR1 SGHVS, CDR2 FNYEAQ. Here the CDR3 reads CASSLTSSTDTQYF. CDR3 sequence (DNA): TGTGCCAGCAGCTTAACCTCGAGCACAGATACGCAGTATTTT.

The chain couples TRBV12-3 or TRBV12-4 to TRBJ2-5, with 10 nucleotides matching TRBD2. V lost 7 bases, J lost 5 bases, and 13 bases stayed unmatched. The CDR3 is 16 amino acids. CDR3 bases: TGTGCCAGCACCATCGGGCTAGCGGGGGCCAGGGAGACCCAGTACTTC. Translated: CASTIGLAGARETQYF.

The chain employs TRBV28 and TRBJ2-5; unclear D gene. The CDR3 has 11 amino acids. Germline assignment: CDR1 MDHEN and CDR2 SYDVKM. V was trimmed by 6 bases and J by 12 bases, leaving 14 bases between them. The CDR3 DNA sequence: TGTGCCAGCAGAGGGCCGGGTCGCGAGTACTTC. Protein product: CASRGPGREYF.

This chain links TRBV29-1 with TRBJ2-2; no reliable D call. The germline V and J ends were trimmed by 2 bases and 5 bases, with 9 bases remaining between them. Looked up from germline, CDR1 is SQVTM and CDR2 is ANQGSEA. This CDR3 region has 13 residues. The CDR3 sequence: CSVETPGTGELFF. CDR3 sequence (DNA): TGCAGCGTTGAAACTCCCGGAACCGGGGAGCTGTTTTTT.

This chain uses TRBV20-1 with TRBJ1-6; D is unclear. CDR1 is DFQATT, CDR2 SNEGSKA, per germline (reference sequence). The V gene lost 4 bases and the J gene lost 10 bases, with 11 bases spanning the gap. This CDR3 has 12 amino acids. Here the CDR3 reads CSATRRYSPLHF. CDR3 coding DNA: TGCAGTGCTACCAGGAGATACTCACCCCTCCACTTT.

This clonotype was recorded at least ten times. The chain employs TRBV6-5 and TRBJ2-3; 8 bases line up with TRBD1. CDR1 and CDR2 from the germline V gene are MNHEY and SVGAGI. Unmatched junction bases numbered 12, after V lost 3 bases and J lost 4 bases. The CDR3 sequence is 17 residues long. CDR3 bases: TGTGCCAGCAGTTATCGGACAGGGCGGATAGGCGCAGATACGCAGTATTTT. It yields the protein CASSYRTGRIGADTQYF.

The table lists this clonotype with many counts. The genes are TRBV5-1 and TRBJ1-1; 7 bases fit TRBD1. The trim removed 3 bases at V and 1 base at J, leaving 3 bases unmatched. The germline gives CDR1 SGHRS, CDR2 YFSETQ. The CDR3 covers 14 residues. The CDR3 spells CASSWGTENTEAFF. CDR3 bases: TGCGCCAGCAGCTGGGGGACAGAGAACACTGAAGCTTTCTTT.

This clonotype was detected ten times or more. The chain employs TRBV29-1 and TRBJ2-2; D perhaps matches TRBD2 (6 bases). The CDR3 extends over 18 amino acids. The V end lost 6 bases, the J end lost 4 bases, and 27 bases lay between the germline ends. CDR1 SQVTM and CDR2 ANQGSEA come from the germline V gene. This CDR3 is CSVLGKSGRDGGTGELFF. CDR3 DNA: TGCAGCGTCCTGGGCAAATCAGGACGGGACGGGGGCACCGGGGAGCTGTTTTTT.

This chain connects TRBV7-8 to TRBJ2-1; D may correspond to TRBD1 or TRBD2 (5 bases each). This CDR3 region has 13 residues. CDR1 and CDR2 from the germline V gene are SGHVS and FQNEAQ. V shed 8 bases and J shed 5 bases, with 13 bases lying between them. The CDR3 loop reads CASATGANNEQFF. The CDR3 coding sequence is TGTGCCAGCGCAACCGGGGCCAACAATGAGCAGTTCTTC.

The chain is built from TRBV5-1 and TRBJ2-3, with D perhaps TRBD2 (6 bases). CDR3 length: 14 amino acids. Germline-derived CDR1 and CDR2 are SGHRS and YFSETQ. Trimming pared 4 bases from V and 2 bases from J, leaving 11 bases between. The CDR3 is CASSHRDSTDTQYF. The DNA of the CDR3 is TGCGCCAGCAGCCATAGGGACTCCACAGATACGCAGTATTTT.

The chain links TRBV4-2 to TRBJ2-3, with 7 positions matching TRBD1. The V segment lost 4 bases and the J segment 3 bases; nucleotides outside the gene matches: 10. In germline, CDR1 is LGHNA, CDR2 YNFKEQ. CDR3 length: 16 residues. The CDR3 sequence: CASSLSTGRNTDTQYF. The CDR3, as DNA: TGTGCCAGCAGCCTATCGACAGGGCGGAATACAGATACGCAGTATTTT.

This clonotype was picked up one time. CDR3 protein: CASSLLSGQFYGYTF. The CDR3 nucleotides read TGTGCCAGCAGTTTACTTTCAGGGCAGTTCTATGGCTACACCTTC. V usage is TRBV28 and J usage is TRBJ1-2, with D possibly TRBD1 on 5 matching bases. Per the germline V gene, CDR1 is MDHEN and CDR2 is SYDVKM. There are 15 residues in the CDR3. The V gene lost 2 bases and the J gene lost 4 bases, with 14 bases spanning the gap.

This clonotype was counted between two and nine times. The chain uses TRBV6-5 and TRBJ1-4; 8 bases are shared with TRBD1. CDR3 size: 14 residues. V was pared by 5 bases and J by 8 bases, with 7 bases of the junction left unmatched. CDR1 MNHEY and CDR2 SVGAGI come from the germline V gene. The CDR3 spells CASSHRGAGEKLFF. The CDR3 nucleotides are TGTGCCAGCAGTCACAGGGGGGCTGGGGAAAAACTGTTTTTT.

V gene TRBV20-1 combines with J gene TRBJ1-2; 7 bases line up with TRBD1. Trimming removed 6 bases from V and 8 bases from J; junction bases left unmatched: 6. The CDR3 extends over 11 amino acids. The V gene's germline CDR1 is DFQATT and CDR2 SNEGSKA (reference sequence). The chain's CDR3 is CSAWTGGGYTF. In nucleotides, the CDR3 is TGCAGTGCCTGGACAGGCGGGGGCTACACCTTC.

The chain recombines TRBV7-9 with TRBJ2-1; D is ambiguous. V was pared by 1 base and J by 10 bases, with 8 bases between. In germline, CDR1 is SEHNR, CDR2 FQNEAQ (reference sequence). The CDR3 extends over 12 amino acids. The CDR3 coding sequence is TGTGCCAGCAGCTTAGGTTCCAGGGAGCAGTTCTTC. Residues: CASSLGSREQFF. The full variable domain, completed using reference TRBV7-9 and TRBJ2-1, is DTGVSQNPRHKITKRGQNVTFRCDPISEHNRLYWYRQTLGQGPEFLTYFQNEAQLEKSRLLSDRFSAERPKGSFSTLEIQRTEQGDSAMYLCASSLGSREQFFGPGTRLTVL.

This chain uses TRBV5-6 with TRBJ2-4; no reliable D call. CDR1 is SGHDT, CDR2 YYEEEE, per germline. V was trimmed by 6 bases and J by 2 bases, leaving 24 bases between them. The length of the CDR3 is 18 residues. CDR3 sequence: CASNEKGKSPETKNIQYF. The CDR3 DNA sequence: TGTGCCAGCAACGAAAAAGGGAAGTCGCCCGAAACCAAAAACATTCAGTACTTC.